These T cell receptor beta chains were read from a single sample in a study of CD8 T cells in ankylosing spondylitis. TCRdb called the 5' RACE reads again in MiXCR, with one record for every CDR3 protein. The profile shows approximately 220,000 distinct CDR3 sequences, roughly a tenth of them singletons. The sequencing input was blood, either unsorted or a sorted T cell fraction (not recorded which). These receptors were taken from a male donor with ankylosing spondylitis or in good health (not recorded which). CDR3s include the opening cysteine and the closing phenylalanine or tryptophan. A D gene is named only where the DNA matches it firmly. The size entry gives once, few, many or a size class.

cdr3_length	d_call	clone_size	v_call	j_call	cdr3_aa	cdr3_nt
12	NA	many	TRBV12-3/TRBV12-4	TRBJ2-2	CASSPDTGELFF	TGTGCCAGCAGTCCGGACACCGGGGAGCTGTTTTTT
14	NA	many	TRBV12-3/TRBV12-4	TRBJ2-1	CASSPGGGYNEQFF	TGTGCCAGCAGCCCTGGTGGGGGGTACAATGAGCAGTTCTTC
17	TRBD2	few	TRBV12-3/TRBV12-4	TRBJ2-1	CASTFTSGGAPYNEQFF	TGTGCCAGCACGTTCACTAGCGGGGGGGCCCCCTACAATGAGCAGTTCTTC
15	TRBD1	many	TRBV28	TRBJ2-3	CASGEDRTSTDTQYF	TGTGCCAGCGGAGAGGACAGGACTTCCACAGATACGCAGTATTTT
15	NA	many	TRBV11-2	TRBJ2-2	CASSREMAVSGELFF	TGTGCCAGCAGCCGCGAAATGGCGGTTAGCGGGGAGCTGTTTTTT
17	TRBD1	many	TRBV7-9	TRBJ2-2	CASSTLFGTEDTGELFF	TGTGCCAGCAGCACCCTTTTTGGGACAGAGGACACCGGGGAGCTGTTTTTT
17	NA	few	TRBV4-2	TRBJ1-1	CASSHPGGGGLNTEAFF	TGTGCCAGCAGCCACCCTGGGGGGGGCGGTCTGAACACTGAAGCTTTCTTT
13	TRBD1	many	TRBV7-8	TRBJ2-1	CASSSRTGQEQFF	TGTGCCAGCAGCTCAAGGACAGGGCAAGAGCAGTTCTTC
17	TRBD2	few	TRBV28	TRBJ2-3	CAIDPSGGALSVDTQYF	TGTGCCATCGACCCTAGCGGGGGGGCCCTATCCGTGGATACGCAGTATTTT
14	NA	many	TRBV4-2	TRBJ2-5	CASSQSGQQETQYF	TGTGCCAGCAGCCAATCAGGACAGCAAGAGACCCAGTACTTC